A selection of T cell receptor beta chains follows, all from one sample in a study of blood T cell repertoires in COVID-19. TCRdb's copy holds only in-frame clones and misses some; the assay was immunoSEQ multiplex PCR. The sample holds about 140,000 clones, approximately 78% seen once. Material for sequencing was peripheral blood. The source is a woman of 80 years or more with acute or convalescent COVID-19. CDR3s include the opening cysteine and the closing phenylalanine or tryptophan. D genes are given only for firm matches. Not all rows give a size; the values are once, few, many and, for expanded clones, a class.

abundance,d_gene,v_gene,j_gene,CDR3nt,CDR3aa
.,TRBD2,TRBV9,TRBJ2-1,TGTGCCAGCAGCGTACTAGCGGGAGTGAGTAATGAGCAGTTCTTC,CASSVLAGVSNEQFF
.,.,TRBV7-9,TRBJ1-1,TGTGCCAGCAGCTGGAGCACAGGGGAAGCTTTCTTT,CASSWSTGEAFF
few,.,TRBV7-9,TRBJ1-1,TGTGCCAGCAGCTTCAGGTCGGTGGGCACTGAAGCTTTCTTT,CASSFRSVGTEAFF
.,TRBD2,TRBV9,TRBJ2-1,TGTGCCAGCAGCGTAGTGGGGACTAGCGGGAGCCTTAGCTCCTACAATGAGCAGTTCTTC,CASSVVGTSGSLSSYNEQFF
once,.,TRBV6-5,TRBJ2-7,TGTGCCAGCAGTAGGGGACAAACCTACGAGCAGTACTTC,CASSRGQTYEQYF
.,TRBD1,TRBV28,TRBJ2-7,TGTGCCATACAGGGGGCGGTCGGCGAGCAGTACTTC,CAIQGAVGEQYF
once,TRBD1,TRBV18,TRBJ2-2,TGTGCCAGCTCAAAAGACAGGGGGAACACCGGGGAGCTGTTTTTT,CASSKDRGNTGELFF
.,TRBD2,TRBV10-2,TRBJ2-3,TGCGCCAGCAATTCTCCGGGACTAGCGGGGGCTTGGAATACGCAGTATTTT,CASNSPGLAGAWNTQYF
.,TRBD1,TRBV6-5,TRBJ1-5,TGTGCCAGCAGTTCGAGGACAGGAATGGGCCAGCCCCAGCATTTT,CASSSRTGMGQPQHF
few,.,TRBV6-5,TRBJ2-7,TGTGCCAGCACCAGGGCCTACGAGCAGTACTTC,CASTRAYEQYF
.,.,TRBV6-1,TRBJ1-6,TGTGCCAGCAGCCGGGTCAGTGGATCACCCCTCCACTTT,CASSRVSGSPLHF
few,.,TRBV5-1,TRBJ2-1,TGCGCCAGCAGCCCTGGAGGGACAGCTTTTTCCTACAATGAGCAGTTCTTC,CASSPGGTAFSYNEQFF
.,TRBD1,TRBV4-2,TRBJ1-5,TGTGCCAGCAGCCAAGTTGGGACAGGGATGGCCCAGCATTTT,CASSQVGTGMAQHF
.,TRBD1,TRBV12-3/TRBV12-4,TRBJ2-3,TGTGCCAGCAGTTCGACAGGGGATACGCAGTATTTT,CASSSTGDTQYF
.,.,TRBV18,TRBJ1-1,TGTGCCAGCTCGTCACAGTGGAGGGGCACTGAAGCTTTCTTT,CASSSQWRGTEAFF
.,.,TRBV5-1,TRBJ2-1,TGCGCCAGCAGCTTTCCAGGGGACTACAATGAGCAGTTCTTC,CASSFPGDYNEQFF
.,TRBD2,TRBV9,TRBJ2-7,TGTGCCAGCAGCGTGGGACTAGCTTCAGAGCAGTACTTC,CASSVGLASEQYF
.,.,TRBV27,TRBJ2-5,TGTGCCAGCAGTTTATTAGCAGGGCTCCAAGAGACCCAGTACTTC,CASSLLAGLQETQYF
.,.,TRBV7-9,TRBJ2-1,TGTGCCAGCAGCCCTTTCCCCTACAATGAGCAGTTCTTC,CASSPFPYNEQFF